This record covers a single T cell receptor beta chain. V gave up 8 bases and J gave up 3 bases; unmatched junction bases: 15. The CDR3 has 16 residues. The germline gives CDR1 MNHEY, CDR2 SMNVEV (reference sequence). The sample comes from a study of blood T cell repertoires in COVID-19. Study-wide context: Sites in the United States, Italy and Spain provided acute and convalescent COVID-19 samples. Sample material is recorded as cDNA or gDNA derived from T cells, B-cell-depleted T cells, or PBMCs.

As originally analysed: Amplification of reference gene primers provided the estimated nucleated cell counts. Assay: immunoSEQ multiplex PCR; the TCRdb copy retains only in-frame clones and omits some. That table is the source of V, J and clone size, and D and trimming were worked out from the DNA. The sample has 150,000 to 200,000 clones; 88% are singletons. This chain uses TRBV27 with TRBJ1-1, with 7 bases fitting TRBD1. This TCR derives from a man aged 40-49 years with active or convalescent COVID-19. The sequenced material came from peripheral blood. CDR3 coding DNA: TGTGCCAGCGGACTAACTACTACAGGGGTTTACACTGAAGCTTTCTTT. As protein: CASGLTTTGVYTEAFF.